This paragraph reports one TCR beta chain. Its antigen is undetermined. The data belong to a study of cytomegalovirus exposure and HLA in healthy donors. Study-wide points: A list of 164 TCR beta chains associated with cytomegalovirus was given. Productive status was seen about 90% or about 30% of the time for most TCR beta V segments in an earlier analysis. Some highly shared sequence variants likely arose as a pipeline artifact. Later on, analysis showed that most CMV-associated TCR beta chains appeared to be HLA-restricted.

This CDR3 is built from 14 residues. Trimming at V came to 0 bases and at J to 8 bases, leaving 2 bases not matched to a gene. Germline V gene sequence: CDR1 SGHRS, CDR2 YFSETQ. PCR was performed using 60 Vbeta and 13 Jbeta primers. Produced via immunoSEQ multiplex PCR; TCRdb's table is partial and in-frame only. The data show under 120,000 clones, with about 74% seen just once and around 5% held by the top ten. The chain links TRBV5-1 to TRBJ1-4, with TRBD1 matching over 9 bases. This clonotype originated in a female donor in good health and CMV-seropositive. The material sequenced was PBMCs. CDR3 DNA sequence: TGCGCCAGCAGCTTGGGCGACAGGGGGGAAAAACTGTTTTTT. Translated, it gives CASSLGDRGEKLFF.